This T cell receptor (beta chain) was recovered during a study of shared clonotypes between healthy human individuals. This CDR3 is built from 15 residues. The junction had 12 bases not matched to a gene; V was cut back by 10 bases and J by 3 bases. Germline V CDR1 and CDR2: LNHNV, YYDKDF (reference sequence). In regard to this clone: Its specificity is unknown.

Naive CD8 populations comprised CD45RO-negative cells positively selected for CCR7, excluding terminally differentiated effector memory CD45RA+ cells. All donors qualified as healthy HIV-negative adults and had experienced no recent acute infections or vaccinations. Data came from immunoSEQ multiplex PCR; TCRdb stores just in-frame clones and leaves some out. The sample shows about 2,100,000 clones, about 93% of them seen only once. Study-level findings and limits: Among donors, clonotype sharing was expected to be affected by sequencing depth. On the whole, naive subsets had larger estimated richness than memory subsets had.

The sequence was obtained from a man aged 18 to 30 in good health. Some clones in this sample may be carry-over from other donors' samples. The sequencing sample was made of naive CD8+ T cells from PBMCs. This chain connects TRBV15 to TRBJ2-1; 7 bases are a match to TRBD2. As DNA, the CDR3 is TGTGCCAACCGGGGGGTGAGGCCATACTACAATGAGCAGTTCTTC. Translating it yields CANRGVRPYYNEQFF.